Listed below are T cell receptor beta chains from one sample, sequenced in a study of blood T cell repertoires in COVID-19. Libraries were prepared by immunoSEQ multiplex PCR; TCRdb keeps only in-frame clonotypes and omits some of them. The table shows 150,000 to 200,000 clones, with less than 85% occurring only once. Specimen: PBMCs or T cells enriched from blood (not recorded which). All receptors derive from a man between 60 and 75 years old who had recovered from COVID-19. The CDR3 runs from the conserved cysteine through the conserved F or W. Fields, in order: D gene, CDR3 length, V gene, J gene, clone size, CDR3 protein, CDR3 DNA. D genes are given only for firm matches. Some rows have no size entry. The others give once, few or many, or a class for an expanded clone.

>TRBD1|14|TRBV18|TRBJ1-1|-
CASSLGTDHTEAFF
TGTGCCAGCTCTCTCGGGACAGACCACACTGAAGCTTTCTTT
>-|15|TRBV19|TRBJ2-7|-
CASSLRGRGGYEQYF
TGTGCCAGTAGTCTTCGCGGGAGAGGGGGTTACGAGCAGTACTTC
>-|14|TRBV7-9|TRBJ2-2|-
CASSPTGITGELFF
TGTGCCAGCAGCCCTACAGGGATCACCGGGGAGCTGTTTTTT
>-|15|TRBV4-1|TRBJ2-7|-
CASSQGPGLGYEQYF
TGCGCCAGCAGCCAAGGGCCGGGACTGGGGTACGAGCAGTACTTC
>-|14|TRBV3-1/TRBV3-2|TRBJ2-1|-
CASSQDSSYNEQFF
TGTGCCAGCAGCCAAGATAGCTCCTACAATGAGCAGTTCTTC
>-|15|TRBV7-9|TRBJ1-1|once
CASSSSLSALPEAFF
TGTGCCAGCAGCAGCTCTTTAAGTGCTTTGCCTGAAGCTTTCTTT
>TRBD2|17|TRBV25-1|TRBJ2-2|-
CASSETAGDIVTGELFF
TGTGCCAGCAGTGAAACAGCGGGAGATATCGTTACCGGGGAGCTGTTTTTT
>TRBD1|14|TRBV5-1|TRBJ2-3|-
CASSSTGLSDTQYF
TGCGCCAGCAGCTCGACAGGGTTAAGTGATACGCAGTATTTT
>-|12|TRBV3-1/TRBV3-2|TRBJ1-4|-
CASSQGSVKLFF
TGTGCCAGCAGCCAAGGGAGTGTAAAACTGTTTTTT
>-|14|TRBV30|TRBJ1-2|few
CAWSPGGLVYGYTF
TGTGCCTGGAGCCCTGGGGGCTTGGTCTATGGCTACACCTTC
>-|14|TRBV6-5|TRBJ2-7|-
CASSGQDYSYEQYF
TGTGCCAGCAGCGGACAGGACTATTCCTACGAGCAGTACTTC
>TRBD1|15|TRBV19|TRBJ2-7|-
CASSIGTDLPYEQYF
TGTGCCAGTAGTATCGGGACAGACCTTCCCTACGAGCAGTACTTC
>-|16|TRBV2|TRBJ2-2|-
CASKWAGSIKTGELFF
TGTGCCAGCAAGTGGGCAGGCTCTATAAAGACCGGGGAGCTGTTTTTT
>TRBD2|14|TRBV27|TRBJ2-7|once
CASSVERGIHEQYF
TGTGCCAGCAGTGTCGAGCGGGGGATCCACGAGCAGTACTTC
>-|14|TRBV3-1/TRBV3-2|TRBJ1-2|-
CASSQGTGGHGYTF
TGTGCCAGCAGCCAAGGTACCGGGGGGCATGGCTACACCTTC
>-|17|TRBV7-3|TRBJ2-2|-
CASSSYGLYSSTGEPFF
TGTGCCAGCAGCTCGTACGGACTGTACAGCAGCACCGGGGAGCCGTTTTTT
>TRBD1|15|TRBV27|TRBJ1-6|-
CASSPLTGGNSPLHF
TGTGCCAGCAGTCCCTTGACAGGGGGTAATTCACCCCTCCACTTT
>-|13|TRBV9|TRBJ2-1|once
CASSVSTDNEQFF
TGTGCCAGCAGCGTGTCGACAGACAATGAGCAGTTCTTC
>-|18|TRBV30|TRBJ1-6|-
CAWSRGNRASSYNSPLHF
TGTGCCTGGAGCAGAGGGAACAGGGCAAGCTCCTATAATTCACCCCTCCACTTT
>-|16|TRBV7-2|TRBJ2-3|-
CASSLGVTVGTDTQYF
TGTGCCAGCAGCTTAGGTGTTACTGTCGGGACAGATACGCAGTATTTT
>-|12|TRBV6-5|TRBJ2-5|-
CATETGVSAQYF
TGTGCCACCGAGACAGGAGTTTCGGCCCAGTACTTC
>-|16|TRBV9|TRBJ2-1|-
CASSVEGGGPYNEQFF
TGTGCCAGCAGCGTAGAGGGAGGGGGACCCTACAATGAGCAGTTCTTC
>-|15|TRBV5-1|TRBJ2-2|few
CASSFTGQYTGELFF
TGCGCCAGCAGCTTCACAGGGCAGTACACCGGGGAGCTGTTTTTT
>-|15|TRBV7-6|TRBJ1-5|-
CASSLTGNSNQPQHF
TGTGCCAGCAGCTTGACAGGTAATAGCAATCAGCCCCAGCATTTT
>TRBD1|16|TRBV10-3|TRBJ1-2|-
CAISVGTGESNYGYTF
TGTGCCATCAGTGTGGGGACAGGGGAGTCTAACTATGGCTACACCTTC
>TRBD2|16|TRBV7-3|TRBJ2-1|-
CASSSVAGGPVGEQFF
TGTGCCAGCAGCTCTGTAGCGGGAGGGCCGGTAGGTGAGCAGTTCTTC
>-|13|TRBV28|TRBJ2-1|-
CASGVPGYNEQFF
TGTGCCAGCGGAGTGCCCGGATACAATGAGCAGTTCTTC
>TRBD1|18|TRBV19|TRBJ2-6|-
CASSRQDRGGSGANVLTF
TGTGCCAGTAGTCGTCAGGACAGGGGGGGTTCTGGGGCCAACGTCCTGACTTTC
>-|13|TRBV5-1|TRBJ2-7|-
CASSPDRAYEQYF
TGCGCCAGCAGCCCCGACAGAGCCTACGAGCAGTACTTC
>-|15|TRBV28|TRBJ2-7|once
CASSLVLAQTYEQYF
TGTGCCAGCAGTTTAGTCCTAGCGCAAACCTACGAGCAGTACTTC
>-|13|TRBV12-3/TRBV12-4|TRBJ1-1|-
CASSLAENTEAFF
TGTGCCAGCAGTTTGGCAGAGAACACTGAAGCTTTCTTT
>-|14|TRBV7-9|TRBJ2-2|few
CASSLTANTGELFF
TGTGCCAGCAGCTTAACAGCAAACACCGGGGAGCTGTTTTTT
>-|11|TRBV28|TRBJ2-1|-
CASREGDEQFF
TGTGCCAGCCGCGAGGGGGATGAGCAGTTCTTC
>TRBD2|16|TRBV7-3|TRBJ2-1|once
CASSLTGLAGANEQFF
TGTGCCAGCAGCTTAACTGGGCTAGCGGGAGCGAATGAGCAGTTCTTC
>TRBD1|14|TRBV6-5|TRBJ2-7|few
CASSTGQVSNEQYF
TGTGCCAGCAGCACTGGACAGGTCTCCAACGAGCAGTACTTC
>-|16|TRBV1|TRBJ2-2|-
CTSSPFGSRGPGELFF
TGCACCAGCAGCCCCTTTGGGAGCAGGGGCCCCGGGGAGCTGTTTTTT
>TRBD1|15|TRBV28|TRBJ2-1|-
CASSPNRGQYNEQFF
TGTGCCAGCAGTCCTAACAGGGGTCAATACAATGAGCAGTTCTTC
>TRBD2|17|TRBV6-1|TRBJ2-3|once
CASSARGGARWFDTQYF
TGTGCCAGCAGTGCCCGGGGGGGGGCCCGTTGGTTCGATACGCAGTATTTT
>TRBD2|14|TRBV3-1/TRBV3-2|TRBJ2-5|-
CASILAGRGETQYF
TGTGCCAGCATCCTAGCGGGGCGTGGGGAGACCCAGTACTTC
>-|12|TRBV19|TRBJ1-4|-
CASSLANEKLFF
TGTGCCAGTAGTCTGGCAAATGAAAAACTGTTTTTT
>-|13|TRBV7-2|TRBJ2-5|once
CASSLSGGTPQYF
TGTGCCAGCAGCTTATCCGGCGGCACCCCGCAGTACTTC
>TRBD2|17|TRBV2|TRBJ2-1|few
CASRARTSALSYNEQFF
TGTGCCAGCAGGGCTAGGACTAGCGCCTTATCCTACAATGAGCAGTTCTTC
>-|15|TRBV3-1/TRBV3-2|TRBJ1-5|-
CASSQVSGADQPQHF
TGTGCCAGCAGCCAAGTCTCAGGGGCGGATCAGCCCCAGCATTTT
>TRBD2|16|TRBV27|TRBJ2-3|-
CASSLPSGMGTDTQYF
TGTGCCAGCAGTTTGCCTAGCGGGATGGGCACAGATACGCAGTATTTT
>-|15|TRBV15|TRBJ1-2|few
CATSRVRGFDYGYTF
TGTGCCACCAGCAGAGTGCGGGGATTCGACTATGGCTACACCTTC
>TRBD1|13|TRBV7-8|TRBJ1-1|-
CASSLGQGLEAFF
TGTGCCAGCAGCTTAGGACAGGGGCTTGAAGCTTTCTTT
>-|16|TRBV27|TRBJ1-1|few
CASSSKTGTGRTEAFF
TGTGCCAGCAGTTCCAAAACCGGGACGGGGAGGACTGAAGCTTTCTTT
>TRBD1|13|TRBV2|TRBJ1-2|-
CASRGQGIYGYTF
TGTGCCAGCAGAGGACAGGGGATCTATGGCTACACCTTC
>TRBD2|15|TRBV9|TRBJ2-1|-
CASSAAGAVYNEQFF
TGTGCCAGCAGCGCAGCGGGAGCAGTATACAATGAGCAGTTCTTC
>-|13|TRBV29-1|TRBJ2-5|-
CSVADTSRETQYF
TGCAGCGTTGCCGACACCTCCAGGGAGACCCAGTACTTC
>-|15|TRBV3-1/TRBV3-2|TRBJ2-7|-
CASSQDVGLSYEQYF
TGTGCCAGCAGCCAAGATGTGGGACTCTCCTACGAGCAGTACTTC
>-|15|TRBV5-4|TRBJ1-1|once
CASSLYQGLNTEAFF
TGTGCCAGCAGCTTGTACCAGGGGCTGAACACTGAAGCTTTCTTT
>TRBD1|14|TRBV28|TRBJ2-3|-
CASSPRTGADTQYF
TGTGCCAGCAGTCCTCGGACAGGGGCAGATACGCAGTATTTT
>TRBD1|16|TRBV28|TRBJ2-7|-
CASSPDWGQGSYEQYF
TGTGCCAGCAGTCCGGATTGGGGACAGGGCTCCTACGAGCAGTACTTC
>TRBD1|15|TRBV28|TRBJ1-1|-
CASSSITGVNTEAFF
TGTGCCAGCAGTTCGATTACAGGGGTGAACACTGAAGCTTTCTTT